A single sample is the source of the 17 T cell receptor beta chains below, sequenced in a study of CD8 T cells in ankylosing spondylitis. TCRdb independently ran MiXCR on the 5' RACE reads; one entry per CDR3 protein. The table includes over 600,000 distinct CDR3 sequences, about 20% detected once. Study results and limitations: Seven to nine highly homologous variants made up a TCR beta motif that seemed to typify ankylosing spondylitis blood.

Antigens of these TCRs are unknown. The sequencing input was blood, either unsorted or a sorted T cell fraction (not recorded which). Source of these receptors: a male donor with ankylosing spondylitis.

The chain links TRBV9 to TRBJ2-7, with 9 bases that match TRBD1. CDR1 and CDR2 from the germline V gene are SGDLS and YYNGEE. The CDR3 is 16 amino acids. J gave up 4 bases and V 4 bases, and 12 bases lay outside the gene matches. CDR3 in DNA: TGTGCCAGCAGCCCCACCGGACAGGGGATAGGGTACGAGCAGTACTTC. Translated: CASSPTGQGIGYEQYF. The whole variable domain, remainder taken from reference TRBV9 and TRBJ2-7, is DSGVTQTPKHLITATGQRVTLRCSPRSGDLSVYWYQQSLDQGLQFLIQYYNGEERAKGNILERFSAQQFPDLHSELNLSSLELGDSALYFCASSPTGQGIGYEQYFGPGTRLTVT.

This clonotype was observed a few times. The V gene is TRBV6-2 or TRBV6-3, the J gene TRBJ1-4; a possible D gene is TRBD1 (5 bases). CDR3 length: 15 residues. Germline loops: CDR1 MNHEY, CDR2 SVGEGT. V dropped 6 bases and J dropped 5 bases, with 16 bases sitting between them. The CDR3 coding sequence is TGTGCCAGCAGCGGGACTCTTCCTTCAAATGAAAAACTGTTTTTT. This encodes CASSGTLPSNEKLFF.

The chain has TRBV7-2 and TRBJ2-1; possible D gene TRBD2, 6 bases. Trimming took off 6 bases at V and 5 bases at J, with 17 bases between the two ends. This CDR3 is 15 amino acids long. CDR1 is SGHTA and CDR2 is FQGNSA in the germline V gene. The CDR3, as DNA: TGTGCCAGCAGAACACTAGCAGATTCTCACAATGAGCAGTTCTTC. Amino acid sequence: CASRTLADSHNEQFF.

This clonotype was detected a few times. The gene calls are TRBV6-5 and TRBJ2-5; TRBD1 agrees at 9 bases. V gave up 2 bases and J gave up 4 bases; unmatched junction bases: 5. The CDR3 runs 15 residues. Germline CDR1 MNHEY, CDR2 SVGAGI. In nucleotides, the CDR3 is TGTGCCAGCAGTTACACACAGGGGGCGCGAGAGACCCAGTACTTC. Its translation: CASSYTQGARETQYF.

This clonotype was observed a few times. V gene TRBV6-2 or TRBV6-3 combines with J gene TRBJ2-1; a weak D match, TRBD2 (5 bases). V lost 4 bases and J 0 bases, leaving 16 bases between the germline ends. Looked up from germline, CDR1 is MNHEY and CDR2 is SVGEGT. This CDR3 spans 17 amino acids. DNA of the CDR3: TGTGCCAGCAGTTCACTAGTGGGTGATAGCTCCTACAATGAGCAGTTCTTC. Translation: CASSSLVGDSSYNEQFF.

This chain joins TRBV5-1 and TRBJ1-1; D ambiguous. The CDR3 has 14 amino acids. Trimming shortened V by 1 base and J by 2 bases, and 9 bases separated the two germline ends. Germline V gene lookup returns CDR1 SGHRS and CDR2 YFSETQ. The CDR3 sequence is CASSLLVANTEAFF. The CDR3 region has the DNA TGCGCCAGCAGCTTGCTAGTGGCTAACACTGAAGCTTTCTTT.

This clonotype was recorded a few times. This chain joins TRBV4-1 and TRBJ2-7; D not resolved. Germline lookup yields CDR1 MGHRA and CDR2 YSYEKL. CDR3 length equals 17 residues. V lost 0 bases and J 0 bases, leaving 15 bases between the germline ends. CDR3: CASSQDRSGSDSYEQYF. DNA for the CDR3: TGCGCCAGCAGCCAAGATCGTTCGGGCAGCGACTCCTACGAGCAGTACTTC.

The chain uses TRBV27 and TRBJ2-1; 11 bases match TRBD2. The CDR3 consists of 16 residues. J was trimmed by 4 bases and V by 9 bases; bases with no gene match: 11. Germline CDR1 and CDR2: MNHEY and SMNVEV (reference sequence). This CDR3 reads CASLSATSGSYNEQFF. In DNA form, the CDR3 reads TGTGCCAGTCTTTCTGCAACTAGCGGGAGTTACAATGAGCAGTTCTTC.

In this sample, this clonotype turned up a few times. Mismatch with germline at one junction end may stem from a read error. This chain uses TRBV20-1 with TRBJ2-7, with D possibly being TRBD1 (6 bases). CDR1 is DFQATT, CDR2 SNEGSKA, per germline (reference sequence). The CDR3 extends over 11 amino acids. This CDR3 reads CRARGSYEQYF. For the CDR3, the DNA is TGCAGGGCTAGGGGGTCCTACGAGCAGTACTTC.

This clonotype came up a few times. The chain carries TRBV5-1 and TRBJ2-1, with D perhaps matching TRBD2 (5 bases). This CDR3 is built from 13 residues. V was clipped by 4 bases and J by 4 bases, with 9 bases between them. CDR1 SGHRS and CDR2 YFSETQ come from the germline V gene. This chain's CDR3 is CASSGSRYNEQFF. CDR3 bases: TGCGCCAGCAGCGGGAGTCGGTACAATGAGCAGTTCTTC.

The genes are TRBV30 and TRBJ2-7; TRBD2 aligns across 12 bases. CDR1 and CDR2 (germline): GTSNPN, SVGIG (reference sequence). This CDR3 region has 13 residues. Trimming took 3 bases from V and 7 from J; bases not matched to a gene: 4. This chain's CDR3 is CAWRVLAGGEQYF. CDR3 nucleotides: TGTGCCTGGAGGGTACTAGCGGGAGGAGAGCAGTACTTC.

This chain uses TRBV2 with TRBJ2-2; 7 positions agree with TRBD2. The J segment lost 2 bases and the V segment lost 8 bases, leaving 5 bases of the junction unmatched. The CDR3 loop spans 14 amino acids. The V gene's germline CDR1 is SNHLY and CDR2 FYNNEI. CDR3 region: CASETSFNTGELFF. CDR3 coding DNA: TGTGCCAGCGAGACTAGCTTCAACACCGGGGAGCTGTTTTTT.

The chain couples TRBV5-1 to TRBJ2-1, with D perhaps matching TRBD2 (6 bases). Trimming removed 0 bases from V and 6 bases from J, with 10 bases in between. CDR1 and CDR2 (germline): SGHRS, YFSETQ. The CDR3 runs to 14 residues. The CDR3 here is CASSLDSGPNEQFF. The CDR3 DNA follows: TGCGCCAGCAGCTTGGATAGCGGCCCCAATGAGCAGTTCTTC.

This clonotype occurred a few times. One end of the junction does not line up with germline, which may come from a read error. This sequence joins TRBV5-1 and TRBJ2-1, with no clear D. Germline assignment: CDR1 SGHRS and CDR2 YFSETQ. The length of the CDR3 is 13 residues. The CDR3 loop reads CASSLEPENPVWF. For the CDR3, the DNA is TGCGCCAGCAGCTTAGAGCCCGAGAATCCAGTTTGGTTC.

This clonotype was detected only a few times. The V and J genes are TRBV2 and TRBJ1-1; D might be TRBD1 (6 bases). The V and J ends lost 6 bases and 3 bases respectively, with 14 bases between them. This CDR3 has 14 residues. Germline V CDR1 and CDR2: SNHLY, FYNNEI. CDR3 bases: TGTGCCAGCAGGGGACACGGGAAGGACACTGAAGCTTTCTTT. Protein: CASRGHGKDTEAFF.

Only a few counts were recorded for this clonotype. The CDR3 sequence: CASSLQYSNQPQHF. The CDR3 DNA reads as TGTGCCAGCAGCTTACAGTATAGCAATCAGCCCCAGCATTTT. V and J are TRBV12-3 or TRBV12-4 and TRBJ1-5; no definite D call. Between the trimmed V and J ends, which lost 6 bases and 0 bases, there was a span of 9 bases. CDR3 length: 14 residues.

This clonotype was picked up a small number of times. This chain connects TRBV7-8 to TRBJ2-7, with a tentative D call TRBD1 (6 bases). The CDR3 is made up of 11 amino acids. V lost 1 base and J 9 bases, leaving 7 bases between the germline ends. Per germline, CDR1 SGHVS and CDR2 FQNEAQ. The CDR3 sequence: CASSLVGGQYF. For the CDR3, the DNA is TGTGCCAGCAGCTTAGTAGGGGGGCAGTACTTC.